This T cell receptor beta chain was recovered during a study of response to subunit inactivated influenza vaccine. TCRdb re-analysed the RT-PCR reads in MiXCR, keeping a single row per CDR3 protein. The table lists 150,000 to 200,000 distinct CDR3 sequences, about 10% of them singletons. A few counts support this clonotype. Sequenced here: non-naive T cells sorted from PBMCs, sampled on the day of vaccination. The sequence derives from a man aged 45 to 65 who received an inactivated influenza vaccine.

CDR3 nucleotides: TGTGCCAGCAGTTTTGGGACAGGGGTTTTGGAGACCCAGTACTTC. It specifies CASSFGTGVLETQYF. This chain links TRBV6-5 with TRBJ2-5; the match to TRBD1 covers 10 bases. The V gene end was trimmed by 4 bases and the J gene end by 5 bases; junction bases not matched to a gene: 7. CDR3 size: 15 residues. CDR1 MNHEY and CDR2 SVGAGI come from the germline V gene.